The 27 T cell receptor beta chains below all came from one sample that was sequenced in a study of blood T cells in healthy people across ages. Combining a sample-barcoded 5' primer with a J-beta primer mix, a second PCR ran for roughly 7 to 12 cycles. TCRdb ran MiXCR on the 5' RACE reads and lists one entry per CDR3 protein. Of hundreds of thousands of distinct CDR3 sequences detected, roughly half appear once; the ten largest clones hold less than 15%. Sequenced sample: blood. The receptors come from a woman of 80 years or more in good health.

In regard to this clonotype: Given a much more abundant clone one base away, this may be a read error. The gene calls are TRBV20-1 and TRBJ2-7; D ambiguous. Germline V gives CDR1 DFQATT, CDR2 SNEGSKA (reference sequence). The CDR3 length is 13 residues. The V end was cut by 4 bases, the J end by 7 bases, with 17 bases between. CDR3 amino acids: CSAKQRLVGEQYF. As DNA, the CDR3 is TGCAGTGCTAAACAGCGACTCGTGGGGGAGCAGTACTTC.

This clonotype was counted a few times. The rearrangement links TRBV7-2 to TRBJ1-3, with D hard to call. The CDR3 sequence is 14 residues long. V shed 5 bases and J shed 8 bases, with 16 bases lying between them. Per the germline V gene, CDR1 is SGHTA and CDR2 is FQGNSA. CDR3 DNA sequence: TGTGCCAGCAGCCAAAAGGGCCCTTTGGACACCATATATTTT. As protein: CASSQKGPLDTIYF. Supplemented by reference TRBV7-2 and TRBJ1-3, the full variable domain reads GAGVSQSPSNKVTEKGKDVELRCDPISGHTALYWYRQSLGQGLEFLIYFQGNSAPDKSGLPSDRFSAERTGGSVSTLTIQRTQQEDSAVYLCASSQKGPLDTIYFGEGSWLTVV.

This clonotype was counted at least ten times. The chain links TRBV6-6 to TRBJ2-3, with unresolved D. In germline, CDR1 is MNHNY, CDR2 SVGAGI (reference sequence). Trimming cost V 0 bases and J 4 bases, with 14 bases left between them. The CDR3 runs 16 residues. The CDR3 spells CASSYSGRVLSDTQYF. The CDR3, as DNA: TGTGCCAGCAGTTACTCCGGTAGGGTGCTTTCAGATACGCAGTATTTT.

CDR3 in amino acids: CASILQGGYNEQYF. The CDR3 DNA sequence: TGTGCCAGCATCTTACAGGGGGGGTACAATGAGCAGTACTTC. The chain has TRBV12-3 or TRBV12-4 and TRBJ2-1, with D maybe TRBD1 (8 bases). The better agreement between TRBJ2-7 and the DNA end casts doubt on the J call. This CDR3 has 14 residues.

The gene calls are TRBV6-5 and TRBJ2-5; perhaps D is TRBD1 or TRBD2 (6 bases each). The CDR3 covers 14 residues. Looked up from germline, CDR1 is MNHEY and CDR2 is SVGAGI. The ends were cut back, 4 bases at V and 5 bases at J, with 14 bases in the middle. CDR3 region: CASSSTGRRETQYF. The CDR3, as DNA: TGTGCCAGCAGTTCTACAGGGAGGCGGGAGACCCAGTACTTC.

This clonotype was picked up many times. The V call is TRBV20-1, the J call TRBJ2-3; D is possibly TRBD2 (5 bases). The CDR3 is made up of 13 amino acids. CDR1 DFQATT and CDR2 SNEGSKA come from the germline V gene (reference sequence). CDR3 sequence: CSAGGGGTDTQYF. CDR3 bases: TGCAGCGCCGGAGGAGGTGGCACAGATACGCAGTATTTT.

This clonotype was detected only once. This may arise from a read error, as a much more abundant clone is one base away. The chain uses TRBV7-9 and TRBJ2-5; the D gene is possibly TRBD1 (5 bases). The end of the DNA aligns better with TRBJ2-1, so the J call may be wrong. The CDR3 totals 14 residues. Germline CDR1 reads SEHNR; CDR2 reads FQNEAQ (reference sequence). The chain's CDR3 is CASSLALGQETQFF. The CDR3 coding sequence is TGTGCCAGCAGCTTAGCCCTCGGACAAGAGACCCAGTTCTTC.

The chain has TRBV20-1 and TRBJ2-7; 7 bases map to TRBD2. The length of the CDR3 is 13 residues. The V segment lost 3 bases and the J segment 3 bases; nucleotides outside the gene matches: 5. The germline V gene has CDR1 DFQATT and CDR2 SNEGSKA (reference sequence). CDR3 amino acids: CSASLIAGYEQYF. CDR3 DNA sequence: TGCAGTGCTAGTCTTATAGCGGGCTACGAGCAGTACTTC.

This clonotype has a count of ten or more. The chain is built from TRBV5-1 and TRBJ2-3; 7 bases align to TRBD2. V trimming: 4 bases; J trimming: 1 base; junction bases outside the gene matches: 9. The CDR3 sequence is 16 residues long. Germline CDR1 reads SGHRS; CDR2 reads YFSETQ. The CDR3 DNA sequence: TGCGCCAGCAGCGACGGGACTAACCTCGGCACAGATACGCAGTATTTT. Its protein is CASSDGTNLGTDTQYF. The full variable domain, rest sourced from reference TRBV5-1 and TRBJ2-3, is KAGVTQTPRYLIKTRGQQVTLSCSPISGHRSVSWYQQTPGQGLQFLFEYFSETQRNKGNFPGRFSGRQFSNSRSEMNVSTLELGDSALYLCASSDGTNLGTDTQYFGPGTRLTVL.

The rearrangement links TRBV25-1 to TRBJ2-1, with a weak D call TRBD1 (6 bases). The V and J ends lost 4 bases and 15 bases respectively, with 13 bases between them. The CDR3 totals 11 residues. CDR1 MGHDK and CDR2 SYGVNS come from the germline V gene. This chain's CDR3 is CASSGKDSLFF. DNA for the CDR3: TGTGCCAGCAGTGGAAAGGACAGCCTGTTCTTC.

The chain combines TRBV9 with TRBJ2-5, with D tentatively TRBD1 (6 bases). The ends were cut back, 4 bases at V and 5 bases at J, with 18 bases in the middle. CDR3 length: 15 amino acids. Looked up from germline, CDR1 is SGDLS and CDR2 is YYNGEE. CDR3 nucleotides: TGTGCCAGCAGCCAAGGGGGAGCGAGGGTTGAGACCCAGTACTTC. Protein: CASSQGGARVETQYF.

There are many counts of this clonotype. J is TRBJ2-7 and V is TRBV2; the D is unclear. Germline-derived CDR1 and CDR2 are SNHLY and FYNNEI. There are 12 residues in the CDR3. Trimming removed 6 bases at V and 3 bases at J, with 9 bases between. The CDR3 loop is CASRRDFYEQYF. DNA of the CDR3: TGTGCCAGCAGAAGAGACTTCTACGAGCAGTACTTC.

This clonotype was counted a few times. V is TRBV7-9 and J is TRBJ1-5, with D possibly TRBD1 on 5 matching bases. The germline CDR1 and CDR2 sequences are SEHNR and FQNEAQ (reference sequence). Trimming took off 5 bases at V and 4 bases at J, with 12 bases between the two ends. There are 14 residues in the CDR3. CDR3 in amino acids: CASSHGGNNQPQHF. The CDR3 DNA reads TGTGCCAGCAGCCACGGGGGGAATAATCAGCCCCAGCATTTT. The full variable domain, completed using reference TRBV7-9 and TRBJ1-5, is DTGVSQNPRHKITKRGQNVTFRCDPISEHNRLYWYRQTLGQGPEFLTYFQNEAQLEKSRLLSDRFSAERPKGSFSTLEIQRTEQGDSAMYLCASSHGGNNQPQHFGDGTRLSIL.

The J gene is TRBJ2-7, the V gene TRBV4-3; the match to TRBD1 covers 8 bases. The trim removed 0 bases at V and 3 bases at J, leaving 13 bases unmatched. CDR1 and CDR2 (germline): LGHNA, YSLEER. The CDR3 totals 18 residues. The CDR3 nucleotides are TGCGCCAGCAGCCAAGAAGCAGGGGGCAGACTAAGTTACTACGAGCAGTACTTC. This encodes CASSQEAGGRLSYYEQYF.

On this clonotype itself: The junction differs from germline at one of its ends, possibly a read error. The gene calls are TRBV5-6 and TRBJ1-1; D possibly corresponds to TRBD1 (5 bases). CDR1 and CDR2 (germline): SGHDT, YYEEEE. CDR3 length: 15 amino acids. The CDR3 protein is CTSSPPSRVRTEAFF. CDR3 nucleotides: TGTACCAGCAGCCCGCCGAGCAGGGTCAGGACTGAAGCTTTCTTT.

A note on this clonotype: An end of the junction differs from the germline gene, which may be a read error. The rearrangement uses TRBV3-1 and TRBJ2-1; 7 nucleotides line up with TRBD2. Germline CDR1 and CDR2: LGHDT and YNNKEL (reference sequence). The CDR3 has 15 amino acids. The DNA of the CDR3 is TGTGCCAGCAGCGCCACGGGAGGCTCCTGCAATGAGCAGTTCTTC. It encodes CASSATGGSCNEQFF.

The rearrangement uses TRBV7-2 and TRBJ2-3; TRBD2 aligns across 9 bases. J gave up 6 bases and V 4 bases, and 14 bases lay outside the gene matches. The CDR3 totals 17 residues. CDR1 and CDR2 (germline): SGHTA, FQGNSA. CDR3 region: CASSSSGVAGVIDTQYF. CDR3 bases: TGTGCCAGCAGCTCGAGTGGGGTAGCGGGAGTCATTGATACGCAGTATTTT.

This clonotype was recorded many times. V gene TRBV7-2 combines with J gene TRBJ2-1; either TRBD1 or TRBD2 may fit D (6 bases each). Germline V gene data show CDR1 as SGHTA and CDR2 as FQGNSA. V gave up 3 bases and J gave up 4 bases, with 19 bases separating them. This CDR3 has 17 amino acids. The CDR3 here is CASSFGGLRERYNEQFF. CDR3 nucleotide sequence: TGTGCCAGCAGCTTCGGGGGCTTGCGGGAACGGTACAATGAGCAGTTCTTC.

The rearrangement links TRBV20-1 to TRBJ1-5, with 8 bases aligning to TRBD1. The J segment lost 3 bases and the V segment lost 5 bases, leaving 3 bases of the junction unmatched. The CDR3 consists of 13 residues. Germline CDR1 is DFQATT and CDR2 is SNEGSKA (reference sequence). The DNA of the CDR3 is TGCAGTGCTGGGACAGGCACCAATCAGCCCCAGCATTTT. This codes for CSAGTGTNQPQHF.

Worth noting for this clonotype: A single base separates this from a much larger clone, so it may be a read error. The rearrangement links TRBV27 to TRBJ2-1; 8 positions match TRBD2. Matching the DNA end better, TRBJ2-7 makes the J call doubtful. Per the germline V gene, CDR1 is MNHEY and CDR2 is SMNVEV (reference sequence). CDR3 length: 15 amino acids. CDR3 sequence (DNA): TGTGCCAGCAGTTGGGCGGGAGGAGGATACAATGAGCAGTACTTC. It translates to CASSWAGGGYNEQYF.

Of note for this clonotype: This may be a read error, as it is one base from a much larger clone. The chain carries TRBV4-1 and TRBJ1-2; D is undetermined. This CDR3 has 16 residues. The germline V gene has CDR1 MGHRA and CDR2 YSYEKL. The germline V and J ends were trimmed by 0 bases and 2 bases, with 13 bases remaining between them. The DNA of the CDR3 is TGCGCCAGCAGCCAAGATGTAAACAAGGCGAACTATGGCTACACCTTC. It translates to CASSQDVNKANYGYTF.

The rearrangement joins TRBV15 to TRBJ2-6; a possible D gene is TRBD2 (5 bases). The V and J ends lost 8 bases and 0 bases respectively, with 11 bases between them. The V gene's germline CDR1 is LNHNV and CDR2 YYDKDF (reference sequence). The CDR3 spans 15 residues. CDR3 loop: CATSGLRSGANVLTF. CDR3 sequence (DNA): TGTGCCACCTCCGGACTCCGCTCTGGGGCCAACGTCCTGACTTTC.

This clonotype has just one count. The rearrangement joins TRBV15 to TRBJ2-7; a possible D gene is TRBD2 (6 bases). The V end was cut by 1 base, the J end by 7 bases, with 11 bases between. Germline CDR1 reads LNHNV; CDR2 reads YYDKDF (reference sequence). The CDR3 has 13 residues. Here the CDR3 DNA reads TGTGCCACCAGCAGAGTACTAGCCAATGAGCAGTACTTC. Protein sequence: CATSRVLANEQYF.

This clonotype has ten or more counts. V is TRBV11-2 and J is TRBJ1-2, with D uncertain. V lost 5 bases, J lost 3 bases, and 10 bases lay in between. Germline V gene lookup returns CDR1 SGHAT and CDR2 FQNNGV. CDR3 size: 13 residues. The CDR3 DNA reads as TGTGCCAGCAGCCCAGTCGCGTACTATGGCTACACCTTC. Translation: CASSPVAYYGYTF.

This clonotype has just a few counts. This chain links TRBV7-3 with TRBJ2-2; 9 positions agree with TRBD1. The V and J ends lost 5 bases and 6 bases, in that order; junction bases with no gene match: 4. The germline V gene encodes CDR1 SGHTA and CDR2 FQGTGA. The CDR3 spans 14 residues. CDR3 in DNA: TGTGCCAGCAGCCTAAGACAGGGGGCCGGGGAGCTGTTTTTT. It specifies CASSLRQGAGELFF.

This clonotype was counted at least ten times. The V call is TRBV9, the J call TRBJ2-3; D uncertain. V lost 4 bases and J lost 2, with 14 bases in between. From germline, CDR1 is SGDLS and CDR2 YYNGEE. The length of the CDR3 is 15 residues. CDR3: CASSLKPYPTDTQYF. Here the CDR3 DNA reads TGTGCCAGCAGCCTTAAGCCCTACCCCACAGATACGCAGTATTTT.

The chain carries TRBV6-2 or TRBV6-3 and TRBJ2-7; D possibly matches TRBD1 or TRBD2 (5 bases each). Germline values: CDR1 MNHEY, CDR2 SVGEGT. The V and J ends lost 5 bases and 4 bases respectively, with 18 bases between them. CDR3 size: 15 residues. The CDR3 coding sequence is TGTGCCAGCAGTCACGGGGCAGGAGGAAGGTACGAGCAGTACTTC. Its protein is CASSHGAGGRYEQYF.